The subject of this entry is one T cell receptor beta chain. No antigen is known for it. The cohort comprised around 700 healthy bone marrow donors. Cohort members were all nominally healthy when sampled, although unrecorded immune exposures were likely present. The donor tested CMV seronegative, placing the donor among the 352 seronegative members of the cohort. A peripheral blood sample was provided by each donor, and peripheral blood mononuclear cells were used for TCR beta sequencing. The Qiagen DNeasy Blood Extraction Kit was used to extract genomic DNA from the blood cell samples. This record comes from a study of cytomegalovirus exposure and HLA in healthy donors (TCRdb year 2017). Study-wide context: In an earlier analysis of roughly 500 of the donors, around 290 Gb of sequence data and approximately 120 million unique TCR beta sequences from roughly 180 million T cells were reported. An early release covering about 600 HLA-typed donors comprised around 300 gigabases of sequencing data and around 80 million unique TCR sequences. The genetic ancestry cluster associated with self-reported Caucasian donors included around four fifths of the 300 to 450 genotyped donors. The aim of the study was to test whether cataloging public T cell receptors could identify signatures of past pathogen exposure. The study profiled the T cell repertoires of approximately 700 subjects by immunosequencing and related them to cytomegalovirus serostatus. A separate validation cohort of 100 to 150 different subjects was used in addition to the roughly 700-subject first cohort. High-throughput TCR immunosequencing, statistical association of individual TCRs with disease status, and machine learning were combined to predict cytomegalovirus infection status. To study patterns of TCR occurrence, a later analysis re-analyzed previously published TCR beta repertoires from 666 donors and added high-resolution HLA genotyping. The later analysis used no new phenotypic data to find candidate immune exposures, relying instead on TCR beta sequences and their occurrence across donors. In an earlier analysis of several hundred of the donors, high-throughput TCR beta sequencing was used to judge whether each TCR beta V gene segment behaved as functional or pseudogenic. Donor age, sex, ethnicity and CMV serostatus were compiled together with the repertoire data. Genome-wide SNP genotypes for about three fifths of the roughly 670 donors were used in a later genetic analysis, which treated that subset as a discovery cohort. Every repertoire in the discovery cohort had been generated on one and the same sequencing platform. HLA typing included class I and class II loci at four-digit resolution. The number of typed donors differed by locus: about 620-630 for A, B, C, DRB1 and DQB1; 522 for DQA1; approximately 610 for DPA1; and about 450 for DPB1. Because of strong linkage in the cohort, roughly five DR-DQ haplotypes were treated as single units for association and clustering. Among several hundred genotyped donors of the cohort, an average of around 250,000 unique TCR beta nucleotide sequences was sequenced per donor, of which 15% to 20% were non-productive. Paper-wide results and their limitations: In a later analysis, HLA-associated TCR beta chains showed more clonal expansion and lower generation probabilities than non-associated chains that were equally common. Correlated functional status among segregating V segments might be attributable to linkage disequilibrium, but an unknown experimental factor could not be ruled out. The 87-base-pair reads could not distinguish some IMGT-functional V segments, including TRBV6-2 and TRBV6-3, so those segments were excluded. A total of about 150 TCR beta chains were listed by the study as associated with cytomegalovirus. A later analysis found that most CMV-associated TCR beta chains appeared HLA-restricted, with HLA associations seemingly driven largely by CMV exposure. Specific HLA alleles were associated with around 18,000 TCR beta sequences at a false discovery rate of 0.05 in a later analysis. It was suggested by the authors that the approach could potentially be generalized to other disease states and immunological phenotypes. In a later genetic analysis, fewer N-insertions in productive TCRs were reported among donors in an Asian-associated ancestry cluster than the roughly 700-donor mean. When HLA alleles, especially DR and DQ, strongly co-occurred, attributing TCR associations to individual alleles was difficult. A few of the identified cytomegalovirus-associated TCR beta chains were confirmed in vitro to be specific for cytomegalovirus antigens. A cluster of highly shared sequence variants was judged likely to be a technical artifact of the sequencing pipeline. For the cohort, immune exposure information was limited to CMV serostatus. V-gene and J-gene trimming of TCR beta chains was associated with a missense DCLRE1C variant in a later genetic analysis, and the association was replicated in an independent cohort. Across donors, most TCR sequences were observed very rarely, whereas some public TCRs were present in many individuals. HLA typing was unavailable for some donors at each locus, so association tests used only the typed subset. The earlier analysis of around 600 of the donors excluded some 15 rarely observed V segments, including chromosome 9 orphons, because counts were too low. An earlier analysis of around 500 of the donors showed that most TCR beta V segments appeared in productive rearrangements either about 87% or about 30% of the time, which broadly matched IMGT annotations. This cohort had only TCR beta chains sequenced, and the lack of alpha or paired-chain data limited which features could be detected. The classifier was reported to diagnose cytomegalovirus status with high specificity and sensitivity in both the original and validation cohorts. Sequencing depth was assumed to be roughly uniform across donors in the presence/absence analyses, though that assumption may not hold. In a later analysis, the rate of TCR association differed among HLA loci, with DRB1 alleles having the most associated TCRs and HLA-C alleles having the fewest. A later analysis reported that several top co-occurrence clusters appeared linked to parvovirus B19, influenza, CMV and Epstein-Barr virus. A further reported finding was that TCR beta sequences accurately predicted the HLA-A and HLA-B alleles for most subjects in the first cohort.

V is trimmed back by 3 bases and J by 5 bases, and the junction contains 7 bases that no gene match accounts for. The CDR1 and CDR2 encoded by the germline V gene (reference sequence) are MNHNY and SVGAGI. The CDR3, from cysteine to phenylalanine, totals 14 residues. The retained sequence is limited to the CDR3, 42 bases, with the frame set at the first base. Libraries were made using the immunoSEQ multiplex PCR assay. The multiplex PCR relied on a mix of 60 forward primers for TCR Vbeta segments and 13 reverse primers for TCR Jbeta segments. The CDR3 region of rearranged TCR beta genes was amplified from genomic DNA with a multiplex PCR assay. The Illumina HiSeq System was used to sequence the amplified TCR beta libraries as 87-base-pair reads. On the authors' methods: A later analysis counted tens of millions of unique TCR beta chains across the 640 or so repertoires, and around 9.9 million of these chains were shared by at least two donors. Raw reads were error-corrected and collapsed into unique sequences with a nearest-neighbor algorithm that merged closely related sequences to remove PCR and sequencing errors. V, D and J gene segments were assigned by aligning CDR3 sequences to IMGT reference sequences. For a sequence to be retained, a match of at least six nucleotides to both a V gene segment and a J gene segment was required. A rearrangement counted as productive if the CDR3 had no stop codons and remained in frame with V and J, and every other rearrangement counted as non-productive. Following IMGT convention, CDR3 was defined as the stretch from the second conserved V-encoded cysteine up to the conserved J-encoded phenylalanine. The earlier analysis of approximately 500 of the donors excluded sequences that lacked an unambiguous match to a single V gene segment. In an earlier analysis of a few hundred of the donors, V segments were called functional above 56.7% productive rearrangements and were called segregating when the between-donor standard deviation exceeded 5%. A statistical classification framework was built for diagnosing cytomegalovirus status from the catalog of TCR beta chain sequences. In a later analysis, V and J genes were assigned by comparing TCR nucleotide sequences against IMGT/GENE-DB human TR gene sequences. The TCRdist pipeline was used in a later analysis to assign CDR3 sequences and most-parsimonious VDJ recombination scenarios. In a later analysis, each TCR beta chain was defined by its CDR3 amino acid sequence together with its V-gene family, and reads lacking a unique V-gene family were excluded. In a later analysis, 450 to 600 highly shared, low-generation-probability nucleotide sequences were removed to address suspected cross-contamination and a sequencing artifact. For each public chain, a later analysis derived a clonal expansion index from normalized ranks of inferred template counts within each repertoire. Generation probabilities in a later analysis came from a VDJ recombination model fitted to out-of-frame rearrangements, and those results were checked against IGoR. A later analysis scored TCR-TCR, TCR-HLA and TCR-CMV co-occurrence with hypergeometric tests, applying a repertoire-size bias correction to TCR pairs. In a later analysis, false discovery rates were estimated by permuting HLA or CMV assignments 20 times. In a later analysis, co-occurring TCRs were grouped using DBSCAN, and TCRdist sequence similarity was added for clustering within HLA-allele-positive subsets. Repertoires with fewer than 30,000 or more than 120,000 public chains, plus five repertoires with anomalous nucleotide sharing, were excluded from co-occurrence clustering. This immuneACCESS table, as held by TCRdb, lists in-frame sequences with V and J called but not all clones. Of the missing ones, under half trace to an unresolved V gene in checked studies; the others have no known cause. V and J calls and clone size are copied from that table; D and trimming were computed from the DNA. The sample table includes about 110,000 clones. Approximately 0.6% of the sample comes from the top ten.

The sequenced sample consisted of PBMCs. The sequence is built from TRBV6-6 and TRBJ2-7; 7 bases in the junction line up with TRBD2. This clonotype was sampled from a man in his forties or fifties in good health and CMV-seronegative. The CDR3 sequence is CASSYRAGVDEQYF. The DNA reads as follows: TGTGCCAGCAGTTATCGCGCGGGAGTTGACGAGCAGTACTTC.